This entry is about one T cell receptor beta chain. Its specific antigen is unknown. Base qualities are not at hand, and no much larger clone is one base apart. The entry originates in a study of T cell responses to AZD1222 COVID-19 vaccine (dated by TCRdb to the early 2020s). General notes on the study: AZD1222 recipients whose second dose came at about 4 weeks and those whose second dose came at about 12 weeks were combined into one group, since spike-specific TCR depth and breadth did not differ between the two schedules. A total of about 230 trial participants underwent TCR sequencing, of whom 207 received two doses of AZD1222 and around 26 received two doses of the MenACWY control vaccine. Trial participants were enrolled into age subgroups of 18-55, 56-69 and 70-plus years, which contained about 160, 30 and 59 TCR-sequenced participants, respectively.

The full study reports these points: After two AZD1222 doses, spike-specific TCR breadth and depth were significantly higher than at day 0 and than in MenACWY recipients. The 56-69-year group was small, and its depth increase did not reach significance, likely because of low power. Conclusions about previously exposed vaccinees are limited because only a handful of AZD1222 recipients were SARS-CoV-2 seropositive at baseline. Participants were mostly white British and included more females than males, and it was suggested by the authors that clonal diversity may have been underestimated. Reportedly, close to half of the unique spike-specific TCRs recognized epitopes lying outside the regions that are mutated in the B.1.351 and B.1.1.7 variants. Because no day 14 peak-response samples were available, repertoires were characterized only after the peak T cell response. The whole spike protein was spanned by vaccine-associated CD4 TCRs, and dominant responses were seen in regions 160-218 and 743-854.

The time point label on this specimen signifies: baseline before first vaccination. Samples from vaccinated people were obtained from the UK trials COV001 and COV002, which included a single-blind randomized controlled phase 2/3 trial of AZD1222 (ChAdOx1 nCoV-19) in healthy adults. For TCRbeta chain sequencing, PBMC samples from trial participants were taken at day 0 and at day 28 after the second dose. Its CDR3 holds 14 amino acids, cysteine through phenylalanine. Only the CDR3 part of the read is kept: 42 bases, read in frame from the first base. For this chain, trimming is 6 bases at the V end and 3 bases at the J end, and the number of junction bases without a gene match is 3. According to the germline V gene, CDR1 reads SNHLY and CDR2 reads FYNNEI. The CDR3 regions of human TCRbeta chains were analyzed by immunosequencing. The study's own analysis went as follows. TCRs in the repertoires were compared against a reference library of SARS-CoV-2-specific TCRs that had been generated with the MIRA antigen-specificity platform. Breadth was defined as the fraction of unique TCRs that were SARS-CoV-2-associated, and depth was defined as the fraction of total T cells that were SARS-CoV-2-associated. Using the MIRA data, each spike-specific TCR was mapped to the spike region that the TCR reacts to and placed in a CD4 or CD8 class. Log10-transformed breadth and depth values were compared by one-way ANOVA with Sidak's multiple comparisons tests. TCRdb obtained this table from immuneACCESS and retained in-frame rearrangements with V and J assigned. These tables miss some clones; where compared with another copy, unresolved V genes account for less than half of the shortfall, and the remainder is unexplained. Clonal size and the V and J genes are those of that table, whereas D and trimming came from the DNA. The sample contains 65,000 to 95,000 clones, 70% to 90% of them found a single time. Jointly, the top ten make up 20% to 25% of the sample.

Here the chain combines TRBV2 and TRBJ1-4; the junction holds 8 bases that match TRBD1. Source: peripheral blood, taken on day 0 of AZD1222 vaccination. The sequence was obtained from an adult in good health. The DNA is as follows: TGTGCCAGCAGGGGACAGGTTCCTAATGAAAAACTGTTTTTT. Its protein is CASRGQVPNEKLFF.